Listed here is a single T cell receptor (beta chain). V was shortened by 5 bases and J by 6 bases, with 18 bases between the two germline ends. The CDR3 sequence is 16 residues long. The germline gives CDR1 SGDLS, CDR2 YYNGEE. The source of the sample is a study of blood T cell repertoires in COVID-19. The study drew participants aged 18 to 89 years from fewer than 30 US areas. Sequencing used immunoSEQ multiplex PCR; TCRdb keeps in-frame clones, though not all of them. The sample yields 320,000 or so clones, over 80% seen once. Sequencing was performed on PBMCs or T cells enriched from blood (not recorded which). The clonotype comes from a man aged 25 to 40 who had recovered from COVID-19. The chain links TRBV9 to TRBJ1-6; a possible D gene is TRBD1 (6 bases). CDR3 sequence: CASSSTRGAGNSPLHF. For the CDR3, the DNA is TGTGCCAGCAGTTCCACGCGGGGGGCTGGTAATTCACCCCTCCACTTT. Based on the CDR3 plus reference TRBV9 and TRBJ1-6, the full variable domain is DSGVTQTPKHLITATGQRVTLRCSPRSGDLSVYWYQQSLDQGLQFLIQYYNGEERAKGNILERFSAQQFPDLHSELNLSSLELGDSALYFCASSSTRGAGNSPLHFGNGTRLTVT.